The sequence of this T cell receptor (beta chain) was determined in a study of OX40 agonist ivuxolimab in advanced cancers. Across the whole study: Patients were treated with ivuxolimab, an agonistic anti-OX40 (CD134) antibody.

In regard to this clone: Its target is unknown.

Germline V lookup: CDR1 LNHDA, CDR2 SQIVND (reference sequence). There are 17 residues in the CDR3. V was pared by 0 bases and J by 0 bases, with 15 bases between. Patients with a history of autoimmune disease or on systemic immunosuppression were excluded. General study results and limits: Individuals who were partial responders at 0.1-3.0 mg/kg had clonal expansion that ranked among the lowest.

Assay used: immunoSEQ multiplex PCR; TCRdb lists only in-frame clones, some missing. The repertoire holds some 63,000 clones, approximately 90% seen once, with roughly an eighth in the top ten. Sequenced material: CD4+ or CD8+ T cells sorted from blood, taken in a trial of the OX40 agonist ivuxolimab. The chain has TRBV19 and TRBJ2-7; no clear D. This receptor was identified in an adult with an advanced solid tumor such as melanoma, head and neck, liver or kidney cancer. The CDR3 here is CASSIDLQGPLSYEQYF. Here the CDR3 DNA reads TGTGCCAGTAGTATAGATCTCCAAGGGCCCCTCTCCTACGAGCAGTACTTC.